The clone carrying this T cell receptor beta chain was seen repeatedly, ten times or more. Amplification yielded TCR beta CDR3 regions, with RNA transcripts as the source. HTBI primers were used for first-round RT-PCR of the TCR CDR3. TCRdb called the multiplex PCR reads again in MiXCR, with one record for every CDR3 protein. The sample carries hundreds of thousands of distinct CDR3 sequences, 14% to 15% recorded once. CDR1 and CDR2 (germline): SGHRS, YFSETQ. This CDR3 has 16 residues. The V and J ends lost 0 bases and 5 bases, in that order; junction bases with no gene match: 8. These data originate in a study of T cells in Graves' hyperthyroidism and ophthalmopathy.

This clonotype originated in a man younger than 30 with Graves' ophthalmopathy. Sequenced: blood. The rearrangement links TRBV5-1 to TRBJ1-1, with TRBD1 identical over 9 bases. The chain's CDR3 is CASSLGGTGSRTEAFF. The CDR3, as DNA: TGCGCCAGCAGCTTGGGGGGGACAGGGTCGCGAACTGAAGCTTTCTTT. Full variable domain (outside the CDR3, taken from reference TRBV5-1 and TRBJ1-1): KAGVTQTPRYLIKTRGQQVTLSCSPISGHRSVSWYQQTPGQGLQFLFEYFSETQRNKGNFPGRFSGRQFSNSRSEMNVSTLELGDSALYLCASSLGGTGSRTEAFFGQGTRLTVV.